The 21 T cell receptor beta chains given below trace back to one sample, sequenced in a study of blood T cell repertoires in COVID-19. TCRdb's table, derived via immunoSEQ multiplex PCR, lists solely in-frame clones and lacks some. Among fewer than 45,000 clones, more than 75% were seen once, and the ten largest hold approximately 14%. The sequencing sample was made of peripheral blood. Receptors were obtained from a human donor in a cohort sampled during active COVID-19.

The genes are TRBV5-4 and TRBJ2-1; D is unresolved. The CDR3 has 13 amino acids. CDR1 SGHNT and CDR2 YYREEE come from the germline V gene (reference sequence). Trimming removed 2 bases from V and 7 bases from J, with 10 bases in between. CDR3 bases: TGTGCCAGCAGCTTATGGGCAGGTAATGAGCAGTTCTTC. Its translation: CASSLWAGNEQFF. Using reference TRBV5-4 and TRBJ2-1 for the parts outside the CDR3, the full variable domain is ETGVTQSPTHLIKTRGQQVTLRCSSQSGHNTVSWYQQALGQGPQFIFQYYREEENGRGNFPPRFSGLQFPNYSSELNVNALELDDSALYLCASSLWAGNEQFFGPGTRLTVL.

This chain links TRBV11-2 with TRBJ1-4, with D maybe TRBD1 (5 bases). This CDR3 region has 15 residues. Germline V gene sequence: CDR1 SGHAT, CDR2 FQNNGV. V lost 4 bases, J lost 8 bases, and 17 bases lay in between. CDR3 loop: CASSSVGALGEKLFF. The CDR3 DNA is TGTGCCAGCAGCTCAGTAGGGGCTTTAGGAGAAAAACTGTTTTTT.

The chain carries TRBV19 and TRBJ2-1, with a possible D match to TRBD1 (6 bases). The CDR3 extends over 14 amino acids. CDR1 and CDR2 (germline): LNHDA, SQIVND (reference sequence). V was clipped by 5 bases and J by 9 bases, with 17 bases between them. The CDR3 DNA reads TGTGCCAGTAGTCCACTCACAGGGTCAGGTGAGCAGTTCTTC. This sequence encodes CASSPLTGSGEQFF.

For this clone: The junction differs from germline at one of its ends, possibly a read error. CDR3 coding DNA: TGCGCCAGCAGCTTGGGAGGCACCTCCAACAATGAGCAGTTCTTC. Amino acids: CASSLGGTSNNEQFF. The chain combines TRBV5-1 with TRBJ2-1; D gene ambiguous. CDR3 length: 15 amino acids. Germline V gene sequence: CDR1 SGHRS, CDR2 YFSETQ.

This sequence joins TRBV3-1 (or the pseudogene TRBV3-2) and TRBJ2-5; weak D call: TRBD2 (5 bases). Germline CDR1 LGHDT, CDR2 YNNKEL (reference sequence). The CDR3 sequence is 14 residues long. Trimming left V 6 bases short and J 4 bases short, with 15 bases between. CDR3 in amino acids: CASRPMGRGETQYF. The DNA of the CDR3 is TGTGCCAGCAGGCCTATGGGGAGAGGAGAGACCCAGTACTTC.

The rearrangement joins TRBV5-1 to TRBJ2-5; D is possibly TRBD1 (6 bases). Trimming pared 4 bases from V and 1 base from J, leaving 14 bases between. The CDR3 spans 15 residues. The V gene's germline CDR1 is SGHRS and CDR2 YFSETQ. CDR3 sequence reads: CASSDATGRQETQYF. The CDR3 DNA sequence: TGCGCCAGCAGCGACGCGACAGGACGCCAAGAGACCCAGTACTTC. The full variable domain, with the rest looked up from reference TRBV5-1 and TRBJ2-5, is KAGVTQTPRYLIKTRGQQVTLSCSPISGHRSVSWYQQTPGQGLQFLFEYFSETQRNKGNFPGRFSGRQFSNSRSEMNVSTLELGDSALYLCASSDATGRQETQYFGPGTRLLVL.

J is TRBJ2-1 and V is TRBV5-1; 12 nucleotides align to TRBD2. J gave up 8 bases and V 0 bases, and 6 bases lay outside the gene matches. In germline, CDR1 is SGHRS, CDR2 YFSETQ. This CDR3 is built from 16 residues. This CDR3 reads CASSLGPSGGADEQFF. Written as DNA, the CDR3 is TGCGCCAGCAGCTTGGGGCCTAGCGGGGGGGCCGATGAGCAGTTCTTC.

The chain couples TRBV5-1 to TRBJ2-5; the match to TRBD1 covers 12 bases. J was trimmed by 5 bases and V by 3 bases; bases with no gene match: 8. In germline, CDR1 is SGHRS, CDR2 YFSETQ. The CDR3 is 16 residues long. DNA for the CDR3: TGCGCCAGCAGCTCAGCGGGACAGGGGGCGGGGGAGACCCAGTACTTC. As protein: CASSSAGQGAGETQYF. The full variable domain, completed using reference TRBV5-1 and TRBJ2-5, is KAGVTQTPRYLIKTRGQQVTLSCSPISGHRSVSWYQQTPGQGLQFLFEYFSETQRNKGNFPGRFSGRQFSNSRSEMNVSTLELGDSALYLCASSSAGQGAGETQYFGPGTRLLVL.

The rearrangement joins TRBV5-8 to TRBJ2-7, with D unclear. The CDR3 consists of 13 residues. The germline CDR1 and CDR2 sequences are SGHTS and YDEGEE. Trimming took 1 base from V and 7 from J, leaving 12 bases between them. CDR3: CASSLPILYEQYF. The CDR3 bases are TGTGCCAGCAGCTTGCCTATACTATATGAGCAGTACTTC.

The table lists this clone with a count of one. The chain combines TRBV19 with TRBJ2-2; the D gene is possibly TRBD1 (6 bases). The V and J ends lost 6 bases and 4 bases respectively, with 9 bases between them. The CDR3 covers 13 residues. Looked up from germline, CDR1 is LNHDA and CDR2 is SQIVND (reference sequence). CDR3 amino acids: CASRGQLTGELFF. Here the CDR3 DNA reads TGTGCCAGTAGAGGACAGCTCACCGGGGAGCTGTTTTTT. Looking up the rest from reference TRBV19 and TRBJ2-2 gives the full variable domain: DGGITQSPKYLFRKEGQNVTLSCEQNLNHDAMYWYRQDPGQGLRLIYYSQIVNDFQKGDIAEGYSVSREKKESFPLTVTSAQKNPTAFYLCASRGQLTGELFFGEGSRLTVL.

The chain recombines TRBV4-1 with TRBJ2-2, with 10 bases matching TRBD1. The CDR3 contains 18 residues. Germline CDR1 MGHRA, CDR2 YSYEKL. V lost 5 bases to trimming and J lost 4 bases; unmatched junction nucleotides: 13. The CDR3 reads CASSFGSGTGVGTGELFF. The CDR3 DNA is TGCGCCAGCAGCTTCGGGTCGGGGACAGGGGTGGGCACCGGGGAGCTGTTTTTT.

The V and J genes are TRBV5-6 and TRBJ2-3, with TRBD2 as a possible D gene (6 bases). The CDR3 is made up of 16 amino acids. Per germline, CDR1 SGHDT and CDR2 YYEEEE. The germline V and J ends were trimmed by 4 bases and 10 bases, with 25 bases remaining between them. The CDR3 spells CASSRTGLVGGGAQYF. Written as DNA, the CDR3 is TGTGCCAGCAGCAGAACGGGACTCGTCGGTGGTGGAGCGCAGTATTTT.

The genes are TRBV5-6 and TRBJ1-2, with 9 bases lining up with TRBD1. Germline CDR1 SGHDT, CDR2 YYEEEE. The V and J ends lost 3 bases and 6 bases, in that order; junction bases with no gene match: 6. The CDR3 covers 14 residues. CDR3 loop: CASSSDRGRDGYTF. The CDR3 nucleotides are TGTGCCAGCAGCTCGGACAGGGGAAGGGATGGCTACACCTTC.

This rearrangement joins TRBV3-1 (or the pseudogene TRBV3-2) to TRBJ2-3, with 9 positions matching TRBD2. Per germline, CDR1 LGHDT and CDR2 YNNKEL (reference sequence). V lost 2 bases and J lost 5; bases outside the gene matches: 8. The CDR3 is 16 residues long. DNA for the CDR3: TGTGCCAGCAGCCAACGTCGCGGGGGGGCTGGAGATACGCAGTATTTT. Translated, it gives CASSQRRGGAGDTQYF.

V and J are TRBV2 and TRBJ1-4; TRBD1 is a possible D gene (5 bases). The ends were cut back, 6 bases at V and 2 bases at J, with 16 bases in the middle. The germline V gene encodes CDR1 SNHLY and CDR2 FYNNEI. This CDR3 has 16 residues. CDR3 in amino acids: CASRVPRGDTNEKLFF. The CDR3 region has the DNA TGTGCCAGCAGAGTACCTCGGGGGGACACTAATGAAAAACTGTTTTTT. Full variable domain (rest looked up from reference TRBV2 and TRBJ1-4): EPEVTQTPSHQVTQMGQEVILRCVPISNHLYFYWYRQILGQKVEFLVSFYNNEISEKSEIFDDQFSVERPDGSNFTLKIRSTKLEDSAMYFCASRVPRGDTNEKLFFGSGTQLSVL.

The chain employs TRBV3-1 (or the pseudogene TRBV3-2) and TRBJ2-7; D call uncertain. The germline gives CDR1 LGHDT, CDR2 YNNKEL (reference sequence). Trimming removed 0 bases from V and 0 bases from J, with 18 bases in between. The CDR3 extends over 18 amino acids. The CDR3 DNA is TGTGCCAGCAGCCAAGATCTTGTGGGCACACTTAGCTCCTACGAGCAGTACTTC. It is translated as CASSQDLVGTLSSYEQYF.

The chain carries TRBV9 and TRBJ2-3; no reliable D call. The CDR3 is 13 amino acids. Germline-derived CDR1 and CDR2 are SGDLS and YYNGEE. V lost 3 bases, J lost 8 bases, and 13 bases lay in between. CDR3 sequence reads: CASSAGLGITQYF. CDR3 sequence (DNA): TGTGCCAGCAGCGCTGGATTGGGCATTACGCAGTATTTT.

The chain employs TRBV5-1 and TRBJ2-7; tentatively, D is TRBD2 (6 bases). The CDR3 consists of 21 residues. Trimming removed 1 base from V and 2 bases from J, with 31 bases in between. Germline V lookup: CDR1 SGHRS, CDR2 YFSETQ. The CDR3 bases are TGCGCCAGCAGCTTGTTTTACGGTAGAGGTGTGGGGACTCGGAACCCCTACGAGCAGTACTTC. Amino acids: CASSLFYGRGVGTRNPYEQYF.

This chain links TRBV2 with TRBJ1-4; 10 positions agree with TRBD1. V lost 6 bases, J lost 14 bases, and 6 bases stayed unmatched. Germline CDR1 SNHLY, CDR2 FYNNEI. CDR3 size: 12 residues. CDR3 DNA sequence: TGTGCCAGCAGCGGACAGGGGGGGGATCTGTTTTTT. This translates into CASSGQGGDLFF.

This clone was seen only a few times. The CDR3 reads CASSFRNSPLHF. Written as DNA, the CDR3 is TGTGCCAGCAGTTTCCGTAATTCACCCCTCCACTTT. The rearrangement links TRBV12-3 or TRBV12-4 to TRBJ1-6; D is undetermined. The V end was cut by 3 bases, the J end by 6 bases, with 3 bases between. The CDR3 spans 12 residues.

This clone showed up just once. The chain couples TRBV6-5 to TRBJ1-3, with D possibly being TRBD1 (5 bases). Deletions cut 4 bases from V and 0 bases from J, with 10 bases between. The germline V gene encodes CDR1 MNHEY and CDR2 SVGAGI. This CDR3 is 15 amino acids long. CDR3 sequence (DNA): TGTGCCAGCAGTTCGGGGGATCACTCTGGAAACACCATATATTTT. Translation gives CASSSGDHSGNTIYF.